These 16 T cell receptor beta chains were sequenced from one sample in a study of control samples from healthy donors and cancer patients. Profiling relied on immunoSEQ multiplex PCR, and the TCRdb table lists in-frame clones only, not all of them. This table holds tens of thousands of clones, more than 70% found once. The specimen was PBMCs. Source of these receptors: a man aged 60 to 75 with colorectal cancer.

The J gene is TRBJ2-1, the V gene TRBV24-1, with a tentative D call TRBD2 (6 bases). The CDR3 has 12 amino acids. Looked up from germline, CDR1 is KGHDR and CDR2 is SFDVKD. The germline V and J ends were trimmed by 10 bases and 8 bases, with 14 bases remaining between them. CDR3 loop: CATGTPRDEQFF. The DNA for the CDR3 is TGTGCCACAGGGACTCCTCGGGATGAGCAGTTCTTC.

The chain joins TRBV7-9 to TRBJ1-5, with TRBD1 matching 7 bases. The CDR3 spans 16 residues. The V segment lost 5 bases and the J segment 1 base; nucleotides outside the gene matches: 8. Germline V lookup: CDR1 SEHNR, CDR2 FQNEAQ (reference sequence). As DNA, the CDR3 is TGTGCCAGCAGCCCTGGGGTGGGACAGAGCAATCAGCCCCAGCATTTT. Translating it yields CASSPGVGQSNQPQHF.

J is TRBJ2-7 and V is TRBV7-6, with 8 bases aligning to TRBD1. The CDR3 covers 15 residues. The V and J ends lost 1 base and 3 bases, in that order; junction bases with no gene match: 5. Germline V gives CDR1 SGHVS, CDR2 FNYEAQ. The CDR3 nucleotides are TGTGCCAGCAGCTTAGGGACAGGGAGGCACTACGAGCAGTACTTC. Translated: CASSLGTGRHYEQYF.

This chain uses TRBV14 with TRBJ2-7; D might be TRBD2 (5 bases). CDR3 length: 15 residues. Between the trimmed V and J ends, which lost 1 base and 3 bases, there was a span of 13 bases. CDR1 is SGHDN and CDR2 is FVKESK in the germline V gene. CDR3 sequence (DNA): TGTGCCAGCAGCCAAGCGTCGGGGTTTCTCTACGAGCAGTACTTC. Protein: CASSQASGFLYEQYF.

The CDR3 sequence: CASSLDGTRRETQYF. DNA for the CDR3: TGTGCCAGCAGCTTAGACGGGACTCGTCGGGAGACCCAGTACTTC. The chain links TRBV7-9 to TRBJ2-5; a possible D gene is TRBD2 (6 bases). The V end lost 1 base, the J end lost 5 bases, and 14 bases lay between the germline ends. The CDR3 is 15 residues long. CDR1 and CDR2 from the germline V gene are SEHNR and FQNEAQ (reference sequence).

This clone was counted once. V gene TRBV12-5 combines with J gene TRBJ2-7; maybe TRBD2 (5 bases). The CDR3 length is 17 residues. From germline, CDR1 is LGHNT and CDR2 FRNRAP. Deletions cut 0 bases from V and 2 bases from J, with 17 bases between. This chain's CDR3 is CASGLVRSRTVPYEQYF. The CDR3 bases are TGTGCTAGTGGTTTGGTCCGTAGCCGGACTGTCCCCTACGAGCAGTACTTC.

The chain is built from TRBV27 and TRBJ2-1; perhaps D is TRBD1 or TRBD2 (5 bases each). The CDR3 spans 12 residues. V gave up 8 bases and J gave up 9 bases, with 14 bases separating them. Germline CDR1 is MNHEY and CDR2 is SMNVEV (reference sequence). The CDR3 region is CASGPWGREQFF. The CDR3 DNA is TGTGCCAGCGGCCCTTGGGGACGTGAGCAGTTCTTC.

The chain is built from TRBV7-9 and TRBJ2-5; D is unresolved. Trimming took off 1 base at V and 4 bases at J, with 10 bases between the two ends. This CDR3 has 14 residues. Germline V gives CDR1 SEHNR, CDR2 FQNEAQ (reference sequence). The CDR3 region is CASSLGAGPETQYF. The CDR3 coding sequence is TGTGCCAGCAGCTTAGGCGCAGGCCCAGAGACCCAGTACTTC.

The rearrangement links TRBV28 to TRBJ2-3, with TRBD2 matching 12 bases. The CDR3 consists of 17 residues. The V gene's germline CDR1 is MDHEN and CDR2 SYDVKM. V lost 2 bases to trimming and J lost 2 bases; unmatched junction nucleotides: 5. The CDR3 DNA follows: TGTGCCAGCAGTTTAGGGCCTAGCGGGGGGGTCACAGATACGCAGTATTTT. It specifies CASSLGPSGGVTDTQYF. Supplemented by reference TRBV28 and TRBJ2-3, the full variable domain reads DVKVTQSSRYLVKRTGEKVFLECVQDMDHENMFWYRQDPGLGLRLIYFSYDVKMKEKGDIPEGYSVSREKKERFSLILESASTNQTSMYLCASSLGPSGGVTDTQYFGPGTRLTVL.

V and J are TRBV6-5 and TRBJ1-6, with no clear D. Trimming removed 2 bases from V and 7 bases from J, with 6 bases in between. In germline, CDR1 is MNHEY, CDR2 SVGAGI. The CDR3 covers 13 residues. CDR3 DNA sequence: TGTGCCAGCAGTTACGGGCCCAATTCACCCCTCCACTTT. It encodes CASSYGPNSPLHF.

The J gene is TRBJ1-5, the V gene TRBV6-5; 9 positions match TRBD1. V lost 7 bases to trimming and J lost 7 bases; unmatched junction nucleotides: 8. Per the germline V gene, CDR1 is MNHEY and CDR2 is SVGAGI. The CDR3 is made up of 14 amino acids. Written as DNA, the CDR3 is TGTGCCAGCAAAATTGGACAGGGGCAACAGCCCCAGCATTTT. Translating gives CASKIGQGQQPQHF.

This sequence joins TRBV4-1 and TRBJ2-1; 10 bases match TRBD2. V gave up 1 base and J gave up 4 bases; unmatched junction bases: 7. CDR3 length equals 17 residues. CDR1 and CDR2 from the germline V gene are MGHRA and YSYEKL. Here the CDR3 DNA reads TGCGCCAGCAGCCAAGGACAGCGGGGGGGCGCATACAATGAGCAGTTCTTC. It codes for CASSQGQRGGAYNEQFF.

The rearrangement uses TRBV7-3 and TRBJ1-4; 7 positions match TRBD1. This CDR3 is built from 15 residues. The trim removed 3 bases at V and 7 bases at J, leaving 8 bases unmatched. Germline V gene sequence: CDR1 SGHTA, CDR2 FQGTGA. The CDR3 DNA is TGTGCCAGCAGCTTGTCCCAGGGGGGGAGTGAAAAACTGTTTTTT. This translates into CASSLSQGGSEKLFF.

The CDR3 coding sequence is TGTGCCAGCAGCTTAGATCCCACAGGGGGATACAATGAGCAGTTCTTC. Translation gives CASSLDPTGGYNEQFF. The V gene is TRBV11-2, the J gene TRBJ2-1; TRBD1 matches at 8 bases. V shed 0 bases, J shed 4 bases, and the junction held 5 bases outside the gene matches. This CDR3 is 16 amino acids long. Germline CDR1 reads SGHAT; CDR2 reads FQNNGV.

The J gene is TRBJ1-1, the V gene TRBV3-1 (or the pseudogene TRBV3-2), with unresolved D. The V and J ends lost 4 bases and 2 bases respectively, with 11 bases between them. This CDR3 has 14 amino acids. Germline CDR1 reads LGHDT; CDR2 reads YNNKEL (reference sequence). CDR3 sequence: CASSPRVGNTEAFF. CDR3 sequence (DNA): TGTGCCAGCAGCCCTCGTGTGGGCAACACTGAAGCTTTCTTT.

The chain links TRBV7-9 to TRBJ2-2; 7 nucleotides line up with TRBD2. The J segment lost 1 base and the V segment lost 0 bases, leaving 8 bases of the junction unmatched. The CDR3 has 18 residues. Germline V gene data show CDR1 as SEHNR and CDR2 as FQNEAQ (reference sequence). CDR3 sequence (DNA): TGTGCCAGCAGCTTAGCCAGTTGGGGGGGACTGAACACCGGGGAGCTGTTTTTT. This gives the protein CASSLASWGGLNTGELFF.